This T cell receptor (beta chain) stems from a study of cytomegalovirus exposure and HLA in healthy donors. Assay: immunoSEQ multiplex PCR; the TCRdb copy retains only in-frame clones and omits some. The data hold 150,000 to 200,000 clones, with 65% to 85% observed a single time. Germline V gene data show CDR1 as SGHTA and CDR2 as FQGNSA. The CDR3 extends over 13 amino acids. Trimming removed 5 bases from V and 2 bases from J, with 9 bases in between. Separate from the 666-subject first cohort, the roughly 130-subject validation cohort was the one that the donors belonged to. The TCR comes from a young woman in good health and CMV-seropositive. The sequenced material came from PBMCs. The rearrangement uses TRBV7-2 and TRBJ1-2; weak D call: TRBD1 (6 bases). CDR3 sequence reads: CASSVGQNYGYTF. The CDR3 DNA follows: TGTGCCAGCAGCGTCGGACAGAACTATGGCTACACCTTC.